The source of this TCR beta chain is a study of blood T cells in healthy people across ages. Study-wide points: Age advanced and TCR beta diversity per million T cells fell, roughly linearly.

Sample-barcoded 5' priming and a J-beta primer mix drove a second PCR of roughly 6 to 12 cycles. The authors tagged each cDNA molecule using a template-switch adaptor with 12 random nucleotides. TCRdb recomputed calls from the 5' RACE reads with MiXCR, one row per CDR3 protein. The sample yields 1.5 million to 2 million distinct CDR3 sequences, 28% seen once. This clonotype was seen ten or more times. Its matching antigen is unknown. V shed 0 bases and J shed 2 bases, with 12 bases lying between them. The germline CDR1 and CDR2 sequences are DFQATT and SNEGSKA (reference sequence). The CDR3 is made up of 15 amino acids.

Sequenced input: blood. The chain uses TRBV20-1 and TRBJ2-3; D is ambiguous. The origin of this receptor is a woman aged 25-40 years in good health. The CDR3 region is CSARDRAYYTDTQYF. The CDR3 DNA follows: TGCAGTGCTAGAGATCGGGCATATTACACAGATACGCAGTATTTT.